This T cell receptor (beta chain) was profiled in a study of blood T cell repertoires in COVID-19. About the research overall: Samples taken during acute and convalescent COVID-19 were collected in the United States, Italy and Spain.

This CDR3 spans 14 amino acids. V was clipped by 7 bases and J by 2 bases; unmatched bases: 5. Germline CDR1 ENHRY, CDR2 SYGVKD. Under the authors' procedure: Nucleated cell counts were estimated from reference gene primer amplification. Some clones are missing from TCRdb's copy, which holds only in-frame ones; the method was immunoSEQ multiplex PCR. The DNA was the basis for D and trimming; V, J and clone size are from that table. The repertoire includes some 95,000 clones, around three quarters of them detected once, and approximately 9% sits in the top ten. In this sample, this clone turned up once.

V and J are TRBV10-3 and TRBJ2-7; 10 nucleotides match TRBD1. Source material: peripheral blood. This receptor was taken from a man aged 45 to 65 who had recovered from COVID-19. This CDR3 reads CAIKPGQGPYEQYF. The CDR3 nucleotides read TGTGCCATCAAGCCGGGACAGGGGCCCTACGAGCAGTACTTC.